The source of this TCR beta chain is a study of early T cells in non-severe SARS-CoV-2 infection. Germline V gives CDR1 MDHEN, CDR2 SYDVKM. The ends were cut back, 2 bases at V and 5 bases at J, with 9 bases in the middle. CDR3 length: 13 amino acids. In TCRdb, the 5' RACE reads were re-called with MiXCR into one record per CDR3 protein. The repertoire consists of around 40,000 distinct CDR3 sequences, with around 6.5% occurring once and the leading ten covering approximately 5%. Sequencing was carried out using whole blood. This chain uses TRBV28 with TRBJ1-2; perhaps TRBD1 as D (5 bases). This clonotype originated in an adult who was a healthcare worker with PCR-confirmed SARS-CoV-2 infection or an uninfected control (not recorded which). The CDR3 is CASSLRDRYGYTF. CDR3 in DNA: TGTGCCAGCAGTTTAAGGGACCGTTATGGCTACACCTTC.